This T cell receptor (beta chain) was observed in a study of OX40 agonist ivuxolimab in advanced cancers. The study's findings and limits: The expanded peripheral T cells' antigen specificity was not determined.

Concerning this clone: Its specificity is not known.

This table comes from immunoSEQ multiplex PCR, and its TCRdb copy is limited to in-frame clones, with some not included. The sample lists 65,000 to 75,000 clones; about 93% were seen once. Sequencing used CD4+ or CD8+ T cells sorted from blood, obtained in a trial of the OX40 agonist ivuxolimab. The sequence was collected from an adult with an advanced solid tumor such as melanoma, head and neck, liver or kidney cancer.

This CDR3 reads CASSLNFLDTGELFF. The CDR3 DNA follows: TGTGCCAGCAGCTTAAATTTTTTGGACACCGGGGAGCTGTTTTTT. The gene calls are TRBV11-3 and TRBJ2-2; D remains unclear. The CDR3 runs to 15 residues. Trimming took 2 bases from V and 3 from J, leaving 10 bases between them. Germline assignment: CDR1 SGHNT and CDR2 YENEEA.